A single sample is the source of the 7 T cell receptor beta chains below, sequenced in a study of shared clonotypes between healthy human individuals. This table comes from immunoSEQ multiplex PCR, and its TCRdb copy is limited to in-frame clones, with some not included. The data show about 1.5 million clones, with 98% seen just once and about 0.45% held by the top ten. The specimen was naive CD4+ T cells sorted from blood. The subset denotes: CD45RA+ positively selected. Receptors were obtained from a man under 40 in good health.

The chain recombines TRBV27 with TRBJ1-1, with unresolved D. CDR1 MNHEY and CDR2 SMNVEV come from the germline V gene (reference sequence). Deletions cut 3 bases from V and 3 bases from J, with 8 bases between. The CDR3 is 13 amino acids. CDR3 in amino acids: CASSLSGHTEAFF. The CDR3 DNA reads TGTGCCAGCAGTTTGTCAGGACACACTGAAGCTTTCTTT.

CDR3 protein: CASRKTGLSSNEQFF. DNA of the CDR3: TGTGCCAGCAGAAAAACGGGACTCTCGTCCAATGAGCAGTTCTTC. The J gene is TRBJ2-1, the V gene TRBV7-2; tentatively, D is TRBD2 (6 bases). This CDR3 contains 15 residues. With 6 bases removed from V and 6 bases from J, the gap between germline ends came to 18 bases. Germline loops: CDR1 SGHTA, CDR2 FQGNSA.

V is TRBV7-9 and J is TRBJ1-3; no firm D call. The CDR3 totals 16 residues. CDR1 is SEHNR and CDR2 is FQNEAQ in the germline V gene (reference sequence). Trimming shortened V by 2 bases and J by 0 bases, and 11 bases separated the two germline ends. The CDR3 is CASSLRPGSSGNTIYF. As DNA, the CDR3 is TGTGCCAGCAGCTTAAGGCCTGGCAGCTCTGGAAACACCATATATTTT. Looking up the rest from reference TRBV7-9 and TRBJ1-3 gives the full variable domain: DTGVSQNPRHKITKRGQNVTFRCDPISEHNRLYWYRQTLGQGPEFLTYFQNEAQLEKSRLLSDRFSAERPKGSFSTLEIQRTEQGDSAMYLCASSLRPGSSGNTIYFGEGSWLTVV.

V and J are TRBV28 and TRBJ1-2; D is undetermined. Germline assignment: CDR1 MDHEN and CDR2 SYDVKM. With 5 bases removed from V and 3 bases from J, the gap between germline ends came to 25 bases. The CDR3 spans 18 residues. CDR3 in DNA: TGTGCCAGCAGTCCCCTATCCCGTTGGGTGGGGTTCGACTATGGCTACACCTTC. Encoded protein: CASSPLSRWVGFDYGYTF.

In DNA, the CDR3 is TGTGCCAGCAGCTGGGGGGGGACTAGCGGGAGATTTGAGACCCAGTACTTC. Encoded protein: CASSWGGTSGRFETQYF. The chain employs TRBV5-4 and TRBJ2-5; 14 bases align to TRBD2. V shed 3 bases, J shed 5 bases, and the junction held 9 bases outside the gene matches. The length of the CDR3 is 17 residues. Germline lookup yields CDR1 SGHNT and CDR2 YYREEE (reference sequence).

This rearrangement joins TRBV29-1 to TRBJ2-3, with TRBD2 identical over 10 bases. Trimming took 5 bases from V and 4 from J; bases not matched to a gene: 9. The CDR3 consists of 15 residues. Germline CDR1 reads SQVTM; CDR2 reads ANQGSEA. CDR3 protein: CSVSGRVEGSDTQYF. The CDR3 DNA reads TGCAGCGTTAGCGGGAGGGTCGAGGGTTCAGATACGCAGTATTTT.

V and J are TRBV4-2 and TRBJ2-3; 9 bases are a match to TRBD2. The V and J ends lost 2 bases and 2 bases, in that order; junction bases with no gene match: 5. Germline V gene lookup returns CDR1 LGHNA and CDR2 YNFKEQ. This CDR3 spans 16 amino acids. CDR3 in DNA: TGTGCCAGCAGCCAAAATAGCGGGGGTATCACAGATACGCAGTATTTT. This codes for CASSQNSGGITDTQYF.